These 9 T cell receptor beta chains were sequenced from one sample in a study of blood T cells in healthy people across ages. PCR was performed a second time for about 6 to 12 cycles using a sample-barcoded 5' primer and a J-beta primer mix. A single record per CDR3 protein comes from TCRdb applying MiXCR to the 5' RACE reads. The sample shows roughly 570,000 distinct CDR3 sequences, 27% of them seen only once. The sample comprised blood. The source of these receptors is a woman in her sixties or seventies in good health.

This clonotype occurred a few times. The chain has TRBV2 and TRBJ2-7, with TRBD1 matching over 7 bases. Germline values: CDR1 SNHLY, CDR2 FYNNEI. V was clipped by 5 bases and J by 0 bases; unmatched bases: 4. The CDR3 spans 14 residues. CDR3 in amino acids: CASSPWDSSYEQYF. The CDR3 coding sequence is TGTGCCAGCAGTCCCTGGGACAGCTCCTACGAGCAGTACTTC.

The gene calls are TRBV7-9 and TRBJ2-5, with 7 bases fitting TRBD2. The DNA end favors TRBJ2-7, so the J call may be wrong. Germline CDR1 and CDR2: SEHNR and FQNEAQ (reference sequence). CDR3 length: 14 amino acids. The DNA for the CDR3 is TGTGCCAGCAGCTTAGCAGCGGGATTCTACGAGCAGTACTTC. It codes for CASSLAAGFYEQYF.

The V and J genes are TRBV18 and TRBJ2-7, with D perhaps being TRBD1 or TRBD2 (5 bases each). CDR1 and CDR2 (germline): KGHSH, LQKENI. V lost 10 bases to trimming and J lost 3 bases, with 16 bases between them. The CDR3 is made up of 13 amino acids. The CDR3 here is CATSSGTGYEQYF. Written as DNA, the CDR3 is TGTGCCACTTCCTCCGGGACGGGCTACGAGCAGTACTTC.

This chain connects TRBV2 to TRBJ1-1, with unresolved D. The CDR3 has 15 residues. Germline assignment: CDR1 SNHLY and CDR2 FYNNEI. V was pared by 1 base and J by 5 bases, with 14 bases between. CDR3 in amino acids: CASSEDRPNYTEAFF. The CDR3 coding sequence is TGTGCCAGCAGTGAAGATCGACCAAATTATACTGAAGCTTTCTTT.

This clonotype showed up just a few times. The chain recombines TRBV20-1 with TRBJ1-1; D perhaps matches TRBD1 (6 bases). The CDR3 has 13 residues. The V gene's germline CDR1 is DFQATT and CDR2 SNEGSKA (reference sequence). Trimming removed 6 bases at V and 6 bases at J, with 17 bases between. The chain's CDR3 is CSARERGVSEAFF. DNA of the CDR3: TGCAGTGCCCGGGAGAGGGGGGTTTCTGAAGCTTTCTTT.

This clonotype was found a few times. V gene TRBV7-3 combines with J gene TRBJ2-5; TRBD2 agrees at 13 bases. V dropped 5 bases and J dropped 2; count of bases not matched to a gene: 2. From germline, CDR1 is SGHTA and CDR2 FQGTGA. CDR3 length: 15 amino acids. The CDR3 is CASSKTSGGQETQYF. The CDR3 DNA sequence: TGTGCCAGCAGCAAGACTAGCGGGGGGCAAGAGACCCAGTACTTC.

The chain combines TRBV7-2 with TRBJ2-5, with TRBD2 matching over 10 bases. The end of the DNA fits TRBJ2-7 better, so the J call may be wrong. Germline CDR1 and CDR2: SGHTA and FQGNSA. The CDR3 contains 17 residues. The CDR3 loop is CASSLAGPSSGGYEQYF. For the CDR3, the DNA is TGTGCCAGCAGCTTAGCGGGCCCCTCTAGCGGGGGCTACGAGCAGTACTTC.

In this sample, this clonotype turned up a few times. This chain links TRBV13 with TRBJ2-2; D might be TRBD1 (5 bases). The length of the CDR3 is 13 residues. In germline, CDR1 is PRHDT, CDR2 FYEKMQ (reference sequence). The V end was cut by 3 bases, the J end by 6 bases, with 8 bases between. The CDR3 loop is CASSFSQAGELFF. CDR3 nucleotides: TGTGCCAGCAGCTTTTCACAGGCCGGGGAGCTGTTTTTT.

This clonotype was detected only a few times. The rearrangement joins TRBV2 to TRBJ2-7; D is unclear. V dropped 6 bases and J dropped 1 base, with 4 bases sitting between them. Germline CDR1 reads SNHLY; CDR2 reads FYNNEI. This CDR3 has 11 amino acids. CDR3 DNA sequence: TGTGCCAGCAGGGTTTCCTACGAGCAGTACTTC. Translated: CASRVSYEQYF.